These 32 T cell receptor beta chains share one sample of origin, sequenced in a study of technical replicates of blood from several donors. Sequenced by immunoSEQ multiplex PCR; TCRdb stores in-frame clones only, minus some. The sample has approximately 80,000 clones, roughly nine tenths seen once; the top ten hold 0.25%. Material for sequencing was T cells isolated from PBMCs. All receptors come from a human donor in good health.

The count of this clone is one. This chain joins TRBV30 and TRBJ2-5, with 11 bases lining up with TRBD1. The CDR3 length is 15 residues. Germline V CDR1 and CDR2: GTSNPN, SVGIG (reference sequence). The V segment lost 1 base and the J segment 4 bases; nucleotides outside the gene matches: 5. The CDR3 is CAWSAGTGGGETQYF. As DNA, the CDR3 is TGTGCCTGGAGTGCCGGGACAGGGGGTGGAGAGACCCAGTACTTC.

The rearrangement joins TRBV14 to TRBJ2-3, with 7 bases identical to TRBD2. Trimming removed 0 bases from V and 11 bases from J; junction bases left unmatched: 8. This CDR3 spans 14 amino acids. Germline-derived CDR1 and CDR2 are SGHDN and FVKESK. The CDR3: CASSQDQAGSKQYF. DNA of the CDR3: TGTGCCAGCAGCCAAGATCAAGCGGGAAGTAAGCAGTATTTT.

V is TRBV27 and J is TRBJ2-7; 8 nucleotides agree with TRBD2. V shed 0 bases and J 3 bases; nucleotides not matched to a gene: 7. Germline CDR1 MNHEY, CDR2 SMNVEV (reference sequence). The CDR3 contains 16 residues. CDR3 residues: CASSLSRTLAGYEQYF. The CDR3, as DNA: TGTGCCAGCAGTTTATCCCGTACCCTAGCGGGCTACGAGCAGTACTTC.

The V and J genes are TRBV6-1 and TRBJ2-7, with 16 bases identical to TRBD2. Germline V gene sequence: CDR1 MNHNS, CDR2 SASEGT. The CDR3 runs 20 residues. V lost 3 bases, J lost 0 bases, and 11 bases stayed unmatched. In nucleotides, the CDR3 is TGTGCCAGCAGTGAGGGAGTTCCGGGACTAGCGGGGGGGGTCTCCTACGAGCAGTACTTC. This encodes CASSEGVPGLAGGVSYEQYF.

V gene TRBV5-1 combines with J gene TRBJ2-7; D perhaps matches TRBD2 (6 bases). Trimming cost V 0 bases and J 0 bases, with 10 bases left between them. The CDR3 covers 15 residues. Germline loops: CDR1 SGHRS, CDR2 YFSETQ. The CDR3 reads CASSLARGSSYEQYF. The CDR3 nucleotides read TGCGCCAGCAGCTTGGCCCGGGGGAGCTCCTACGAGCAGTACTTC.

The V gene is TRBV7-3, the J gene TRBJ2-5; 7 bases match TRBD2. The germline gives CDR1 SGHTA, CDR2 FQGTGA. The CDR3 covers 15 residues. V shed 7 bases and J 2 bases; nucleotides not matched to a gene: 10. The CDR3 bases are TGTGCCAGCACATTAATGGGAGGGGATCAAGAGACCCAGTACTTC. Its translation is CASTLMGGDQETQYF.

The rearrangement links TRBV5-1 to TRBJ2-1; TRBD1 agrees at 10 bases. The CDR3 is 15 amino acids. V trimming: 4 bases; J trimming: 7 bases; junction bases outside the gene matches: 8. Germline V gives CDR1 SGHRS, CDR2 YFSETQ. The CDR3 reads CASSPGQGFDNEQFF. The CDR3 DNA is TGCGCCAGCAGCCCGGGACAGGGGTTCGATAATGAGCAGTTCTTC.

This clone was counted once. The rearrangement uses TRBV5-6 and TRBJ1-1; tentatively, D is TRBD1 (6 bases). The ends were cut back, 4 bases at V and 1 base at J, with 11 bases in the middle. This CDR3 is 14 amino acids long. CDR1 and CDR2 from the germline V gene are SGHDT and YYEEEE. This CDR3 is CASSRGQQNTEAFF. As DNA, the CDR3 is TGTGCCAGCAGCAGGGGACAACAGAACACTGAAGCTTTCTTT.

J is TRBJ2-7 and V is TRBV27; TRBD2 aligns across 15 bases. This CDR3 comprises 15 residues. J lost 5 bases, V lost 5 bases, and 4 bases had no gene match. Germline CDR1 is MNHEY and CDR2 is SMNVEV (reference sequence). The CDR3 DNA is TGTGCCAGCAGTGTCGGGACTAGCGGGAGGAACGAGCAGTACTTC. Amino acid sequence: CASSVGTSGRNEQYF.

This chain uses TRBV4-1 with TRBJ2-7; D gene unclear. The CDR3 has 13 residues. Germline V gives CDR1 MGHRA, CDR2 YSYEKL. Trimming pared 2 bases from V and 2 bases from J, leaving 7 bases between. The CDR3 loop is CASSQSSAYEQYF. CDR3 in DNA: TGCGCCAGCAGCCAATCGTCCGCCTACGAGCAGTACTTC.

The chain joins TRBV27 to TRBJ2-1; a weak D match, TRBD1 (10 bases). The V gene's germline CDR1 is MNHEY and CDR2 SMNVEV (reference sequence). This CDR3 has 19 amino acids. The V end was cut by 8 bases, the J end by 4 bases, with 30 bases between. The CDR3 region has the DNA TGTGCCAGCCGCACGACAGGGGGCGTAGCGGGAGTCGAGTACAATGAGCAGTTCTTC. Translating it yields CASRTTGGVAGVEYNEQFF.

J is TRBJ2-7 and V is TRBV11-2, with 7 bases aligning to TRBD1. The trim removed 2 bases at V and 3 bases at J, leaving 10 bases unmatched. The CDR3 runs to 16 residues. Germline V gene data show CDR1 as SGHAT and CDR2 as FQNNGV. The chain's CDR3 is CASSLSTGTDRYEQYF. CDR3 nucleotide sequence: TGTGCCAGCAGCTTAAGCACCGGGACAGACCGCTACGAGCAGTACTTC.

This chain joins TRBV28 and TRBJ1-5; weak D call: TRBD1 (6 bases). Germline values: CDR1 MDHEN, CDR2 SYDVKM. Trimming took off 5 bases at V and 1 base at J, with 9 bases between the two ends. The CDR3 consists of 14 residues. CDR3 in DNA: TGTGCCAGCAGTGAAACAGGGAGCAATCAGCCCCAGCATTTT. Protein sequence: CASSETGSNQPQHF. The full variable domain, with the rest looked up from reference TRBV28 and TRBJ1-5, is DVKVTQSSRYLVKRTGEKVFLECVQDMDHENMFWYRQDPGLGLRLIYFSYDVKMKEKGDIPEGYSVSREKKERFSLILESASTNQTSMYLCASSETGSNQPQHFGDGTRLSIL.

The chain recombines TRBV5-4 with TRBJ1-1, with D uncertain. The CDR3 extends over 15 amino acids. CDR1 and CDR2 (germline): SGHNT, YYREEE (reference sequence). Deletions cut 5 bases from V and 0 bases from J, with 14 bases between. CDR3 nucleotides: TGTGCCAGCAGACGCGGACGGGAGATGAACACTGAAGCTTTCTTT. It specifies CASRRGREMNTEAFF.

The table lists this clone with a count of one. The chain is built from TRBV5-6 and TRBJ2-7, with 9 positions matching TRBD1. The germline V gene encodes CDR1 SGHDT and CDR2 YYEEEE. V lost 5 bases, J lost 5 bases, and 11 bases stayed unmatched. The CDR3 runs 15 residues. For the CDR3, the DNA is TGTGCCAGCAGGGGGACGGGACAGGGCATCAACGAGCAGTACTTC. This gives the protein CASRGTGQGINEQYF.

This chain connects TRBV6-1 to TRBJ1-5, with D hard to call. V was pared by 1 base and J by 5 bases, with 15 bases between. Germline V gives CDR1 MNHNS, CDR2 SASEGT. The CDR3 runs 16 residues. CDR3 DNA: TGTGCCAGCAGTGAAGGTTCTAACCCGGGAGATCAGCCCCAGCATTTT. It encodes CASSEGSNPGDQPQHF.

This clone was seen only once. The chain joins TRBV28 to TRBJ2-7; perhaps TRBD2 as D (6 bases). The CDR3 is 12 residues long. In germline, CDR1 is MDHEN, CDR2 SYDVKM. V dropped 8 bases and J dropped 3 bases, with 11 bases sitting between them. CDR3 DNA: TGTGCCAGCGGGGAGGCTTTCTACGAGCAGTACTTC. This encodes CASGEAFYEQYF. The full variable domain, completed using reference TRBV28 and TRBJ2-7, is DVKVTQSSRYLVKRTGEKVFLECVQDMDHENMFWYRQDPGLGLRLIYFSYDVKMKEKGDIPEGYSVSREKKERFSLILESASTNQTSMYLCASGEAFYEQYFGPGTRLTVT.

The genes are TRBV6-5 and TRBJ2-5; D is perhaps TRBD1 (6 bases). Germline assignment: CDR1 MNHEY and CDR2 SVGAGI. The CDR3 consists of 15 residues. Trimming removed 6 bases at V and 3 bases at J, with 17 bases between. The CDR3 region has the DNA TGTGCCAGCAGCTTACTCCGGGCAGGGGAAGAGACCCAGTACTTC. Translation: CASSLLRAGEETQYF.

The chain couples TRBV28 to TRBJ1-2, with 9 positions matching TRBD1. Germline CDR1 reads MDHEN; CDR2 reads SYDVKM. The V segment lost 4 bases and the J segment 5 bases; nucleotides outside the gene matches: 11. This CDR3 comprises 16 residues. The CDR3 nucleotides are TGTGCCAGCAGTTCGAACACGGGACAGGGAAATTATGGCTACACCTTC. Protein sequence: CASSSNTGQGNYGYTF.

The J gene is TRBJ1-1, the V gene TRBV11-2, with a weak D call TRBD1 (5 bases). Trimming left V 4 bases short and J 6 bases short, with 18 bases between. The CDR3 runs to 15 residues. The germline CDR1 and CDR2 sequences are SGHAT and FQNNGV. The CDR3 region has the DNA TGTGCCAGCAGCTCTCAGACAGCAGCCCGTCCTGAAGCTTTCTTT. Translating it yields CASSSQTAARPEAFF.

The rearrangement joins TRBV2 to TRBJ2-2, with a possible D match to TRBD2 (5 bases). There are 15 residues in the CDR3. Germline CDR1 reads SNHLY; CDR2 reads FYNNEI. Trimming pared 3 bases from V and 10 bases from J, leaving 18 bases between. In DNA form, the CDR3 reads TGTGCCAGCAGTGAGAGCGGTCTTTACCGTGAGGAGCTGTTTTTT. Translated: CASSESGLYREELFF.

The chain combines TRBV28 with TRBJ1-6; D not certain. The CDR3 spans 12 residues. Germline V gives CDR1 MDHEN, CDR2 SYDVKM. The V end lost 3 bases, the J end lost 6 bases, and 3 bases lay between the germline ends. The CDR3 nucleotides read TGTGCCAGCAGTTTCCTTAATTCACCCCTCCACTTT. It codes for CASSFLNSPLHF. Combining the CDR3 with reference TRBV28 and TRBJ1-6 gives the whole variable domain DVKVTQSSRYLVKRTGEKVFLECVQDMDHENMFWYRQDPGLGLRLIYFSYDVKMKEKGDIPEGYSVSREKKERFSLILESASTNQTSMYLCASSFLNSPLHFGNGTRLTVT.

The V call is TRBV10-2, the J call TRBJ2-3; D call uncertain. Looked up from germline, CDR1 is WSHSY and CDR2 is SAAADI. V lost 1 base and J lost 4, with 3 bases in between. This CDR3 has 12 amino acids. CDR3 nucleotides: TGCGCCAGCAGTGAGTTAGCAGATACGCAGTATTTT. Encoded protein: CASSELADTQYF.

V is TRBV28 and J is TRBJ2-7; maybe TRBD1 (5 bases). The CDR3 is made up of 16 amino acids. Germline loops: CDR1 MDHEN, CDR2 SYDVKM. Deletions cut 2 bases from V and 3 bases from J, with 17 bases between. The CDR3 nucleotides are TGTGCCAGCAGTTTAGGACCGGTGCAGGGTATCTACGAGCAGTACTTC. It is translated as CASSLGPVQGIYEQYF.

The chain combines TRBV6-1 with TRBJ2-1; D may be TRBD1 (5 bases). The ends were cut back, 4 bases at V and 8 bases at J, with 9 bases in the middle. The germline gives CDR1 MNHNS, CDR2 SASEGT. The CDR3 extends over 12 amino acids. For the CDR3, the DNA is TGTGCCAGCAGTGCGCAGGGCTATGAGCAGTTCTTC. Translation gives CASSAQGYEQFF.

The genes are TRBV6-6 and TRBJ2-7; 12 bases are a match to TRBD1. The CDR3 is 16 amino acids. The V segment lost 6 bases and the J segment 6 bases; nucleotides outside the gene matches: 12. CDR1 is MNHNY and CDR2 is SVGAGI in the germline V gene (reference sequence). CDR3 loop: CASSTTSGTGGAEQYF. CDR3 DNA sequence: TGTGCCAGCAGCACAACCTCCGGGACAGGGGGCGCCGAGCAGTACTTC.

The CDR3 is CASSEEGGVRSYEQYF. CDR3 DNA: TGTGCCAGCAGTGAGGAGGGCGGGGTTCGTTCCTACGAGCAGTACTTC. J is TRBJ2-7 and V is TRBV2, with D perhaps TRBD2 (6 bases). Germline V CDR1 and CDR2: SNHLY, FYNNEI. Trimming removed 3 bases from V and 1 base from J, with 16 bases in between. The CDR3 length is 16 residues. Full variable domain (outside the CDR3, taken from reference TRBV2 and TRBJ2-7): EPEVTQTPSHQVTQMGQEVILRCVPISNHLYFYWYRQILGQKVEFLVSFYNNEISEKSEIFDDQFSVERPDGSNFTLKIRSTKLEDSAMYFCASSEEGGVRSYEQYFGPGTRLTVT.

The V gene is TRBV2, the J gene TRBJ1-2; a possible D gene is TRBD1 (6 bases). Germline assignment: CDR1 SNHLY and CDR2 FYNNEI. V lost 10 bases, J lost 6 bases, and 12 bases lay in between. This CDR3 region has 11 residues. For the CDR3, the DNA is TGTGCCACCCAGAGGGGGAATGGCTACACCTTC. It encodes CATQRGNGYTF.

The rearrangement links TRBV7-8 to TRBJ2-1, with D hard to call. This CDR3 is 15 amino acids long. Germline V lookup: CDR1 SGHVS, CDR2 FQNEAQ. Trimming left V 1 base short and J 1 base short, with 8 bases between. The CDR3 bases are TGTGCCAGCAGCTTAGGAGAGGTTTCCTACAATGAGCAGTTCTTC. Its protein is CASSLGEVSYNEQFF.

The chain recombines TRBV29-1 with TRBJ1-2; D is perhaps TRBD1 (6 bases). CDR1 is SQVTM and CDR2 is ANQGSEA in the germline V gene. The CDR3 runs 11 residues. The V end was cut by 7 bases, the J end by 6 bases, with 12 bases between. The chain's CDR3 is CSAETGDGYTF. The CDR3 DNA reads TGCAGCGCCGAGACAGGAGATGGCTACACCTTC.

This rearrangement joins TRBV6-1 to TRBJ2-1; 12 positions agree with TRBD2. The CDR3 runs to 15 residues. Unmatched junction bases numbered 8, after V lost 8 bases and J lost 6 bases. Germline CDR1 is MNHNS and CDR2 is SASEGT. DNA of the CDR3: TGTGCCAGCGCCGGGGGACTAGCGGGTTTCAATGAGCAGTTCTTC. Amino acid sequence: CASAGGLAGFNEQFF.

This chain joins TRBV5-1 and TRBJ2-7, with D perhaps TRBD2 (5 bases). CDR3 length equals 13 residues. Germline V gene sequence: CDR1 SGHRS, CDR2 YFSETQ. V lost 1 base, J lost 10 bases, and 15 bases lay in between. The CDR3 region has the DNA TGCGCCAGCAGCTTGCCACTGGGCGGACTTCAGTACTTC. This codes for CASSLPLGGLQYF.